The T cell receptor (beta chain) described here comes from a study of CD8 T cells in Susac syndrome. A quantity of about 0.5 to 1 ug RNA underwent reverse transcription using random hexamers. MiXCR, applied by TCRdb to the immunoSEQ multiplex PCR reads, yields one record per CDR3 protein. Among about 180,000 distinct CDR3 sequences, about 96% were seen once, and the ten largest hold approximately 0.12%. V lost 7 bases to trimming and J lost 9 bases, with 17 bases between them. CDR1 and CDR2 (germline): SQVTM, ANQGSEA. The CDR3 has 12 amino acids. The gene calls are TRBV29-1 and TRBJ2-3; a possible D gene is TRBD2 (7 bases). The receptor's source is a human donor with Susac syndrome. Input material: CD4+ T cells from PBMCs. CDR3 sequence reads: CSAEGGGRTQYF. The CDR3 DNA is TGCAGCGCCGAGGGGGGGGGCAGAACGCAGTATTTT.